This T cell receptor (beta chain) was identified during a study of shared clonotypes between healthy human individuals (dated by TCRdb to the early 2020s). Concerning the study at large: A couple of women and a few men aged 18 to 49 years were included in the cohort. For each donor, CD4 naive and CD4 memory were each given three plates, CD8 naive was given two plates, and CD8 memory was given one plate. Blood TCR repertoires of four to six healthy adults were deeply sequenced to estimate repertoire size and the extent of clonotype sharing between individuals. To increase sequencing depth and limit assay-specific biases, different laboratories used diverse techniques to prepare libraries and sequence TCR repertoires. Between about 0.8 and 9.5 billion PBMCs per donor were obtained by leukapheresis. Results and caveats for the whole study, not just this receptor: When several donors were compared, the shared fraction of clonotypes was approximately 5% for naive CD4, 3% to 4% for naive CD8, 2.3% for memory CD4, and approximately 0.4% for memory CD8. Based on pairwise subsampling, the degree of clonotype sharing among donors was expected to be affected by sequencing depth. Even with the large sequencing depth, rarefaction of the sorted-subset datasets indicated that sequencing was incomplete. Naive subsets generally had larger estimated clonotype richness than memory subsets did. Sampling was limited to blood, and TCR repertoires in tissue likely differ from TCR repertoires in blood. Higher generation probabilities were observed for clonotypes shared by all four sorted-subset donors than for non-shared clonotypes. The genetic and exposure-history diversity represented was limited by the small number of donors.

The germline V gene sets CDR1 to SGHDT and CDR2 to YYEEEE. The germline V end is reduced by 2 bases and the J end by 5 bases; junction bases left unmatched: 2. Including cysteine and phenylalanine, the CDR3 has 15 amino acids. Left in the record is the CDR3 DNA by itself, 45 bases read in frame from the first base. As for this clone: Its cognate antigen has yet to be identified. Base qualities are not recorded, but no much larger clone differs from it by a single base. The sample contains more than one DNA sequence encoding this CDR3.

TCR CDR3 regions were amplified from genomic DNA by multiplex PCR using the deep immunoSEQ assay. Genomic DNA extracted from each cell subset was distributed evenly over all wells of several immunoSEQ 96-well plates, and each plate served as one replicate. Each replicate PCR for sorted subsets received about 200 ng genomic DNA, equal to roughly 30,000 T cell genomes. Purified libraries were quantified with a Qubit 3.0 fluorometer, sized on a Bioanalyzer 2100, and re-quantified with the KAPA Library Quantification kit. A separate single-read 150-cycle Illumina NextSeq 550 flow cell was used to sequence each immunoSEQ 96-well plate. Per the source publication's procedure: The immunoSEQ output contained only junctional sequences without quality scores, so filtering could not match that applied to full-length reads. To assign V/J genes and CDR3, sequences were annotated against IMGT germline references using PyIR, a Python wrapper for IgBLAST v1.9. Reads were filtered out if the reads had weak V/J assignments (E-value above 1e-6), no CDR3, stop codons, out-of-frame junctions, or ambiguous translated residues. A V3J clonotype was defined by an identical inferred V gene, J gene, and CDR3 amino acid sequence. Percentage overlap between repertoires was calculated by dividing the number of shared unique clonotypes by the size of the smaller repertoire. Repertoire richness was assessed with RTK rarefaction, the Chao1 estimator, and Recon v2.1 estimates of unobserved clonotypes. Generation probabilities were computed with OLGA for all TCRbeta clonotypes obtained by the gDNA method from a few donors. This immuneACCESS table, as held by TCRdb, lists in-frame sequences with V and J called but not all clones. Of the missing ones, under half trace to an unresolved V gene in checked studies; the others have no known cause. V and J calls and clone size come straight from that table; D and trimming were deduced from the DNA. In this sample the table shows millions of clones, just over 90% of which occur a single time. The top ten constitute around 0.4% of the sample.

Donors were healthy HIV-negative adults with no recently reported acute infections or vaccinations. Every donor was a Caucasian adult living in Nashville, Tennessee, USA. CD4+ T cells were enriched through magnetic negative selection, after which naive cells were positively selected on CD45RA and the remaining negative fraction served as the memory subset. After blood collection by leukapheresis, PBMCs were isolated using Ficoll-Histopaque density gradient centrifugation and then cryopreserved in the vapor phase of liquid nitrogen. Analytical flow cytometry was used to check the purity and quantity of every magnetically sorted T cell population. Each sorted fraction had its genomic DNA isolated and then quantified by UV absorbance on a Nanodrop 2000c.

The sequenced sample was naive CD4+ T cells from PBMCs. The intended sense of this specimen's cell subset or site label: CD45RA+ positively selected. This chain is built from TRBV5-6 and TRBJ2-2; TRBD2 agrees with 11 junctional bases. This clonotype was sampled from a young man in good health. Some clones in this sample may be carry-over from other donors' samples. At the DNA level, the sequence is TGTGCCAGCAGCTTACTAGCGGGAGTTACCGGGGAGCTGTTTTTT. The resulting protein is CASSLLAGVTGELFF.